These T cell receptor beta chains were read from a single sample in a study of blood T cell repertoires in COVID-19. Only in-frame clones appear in the TCRdb table, and some are missing; sequencing was by immunoSEQ multiplex PCR. This table holds fewer than 450,000 clones, about 88% found once. Sample: PBMCs or T cells enriched from blood (not recorded which). These TCRs come from a woman aged 18-35 years who had recovered from COVID-19. Both conserved end residues are part of each CDR3. The order of the fields is clone size, J gene, D gene, V gene, CDR3 protein, CDR3 DNA. D genes are given only for firm matches. Expanded clones get a size class; other rows say once, few or many, or leave the size out.

>-|TRBJ2-3|-|TRBV3-1/TRBV3-2
CASSPPNRVSPLSRTDTQYF
TGTGCCAGCAGCCCCCCCAACCGGGTCTCCCCGCTCTCGCGCACAGATACGCAGTATTTT
>-|TRBJ1-1|-|TRBV5-1
CASSLISGPGEAFF
TGCGCCAGCAGCTTGATATCTGGTCCGGGTGAAGCTTTCTTT
>-|TRBJ2-3|-|TRBV11-3
CASSLRTARFSDTQYF
TGTGCCAGCAGCCTAAGGACAGCAAGGTTTTCAGATACGCAGTATTTT
>-|TRBJ1-1|-|TRBV11-2
CASIKKQGRNTEAFF
TGTGCCAGCATCAAAAAGCAGGGGAGGAACACTGAAGCTTTCTTT
>-|TRBJ2-3|-|TRBV27
CASSSLRTDTQYF
TGTGCCAGCAGTTCCCTACGTACAGATACGCAGTATTTT
>-|TRBJ2-5|-|TRBV19
CASSIVNGYQETQYF
TGTGCCAGTAGTATAGTAAACGGGTACCAAGAGACCCAGTACTTC
>-|TRBJ1-5|TRBD1|TRBV11-2
CASSLEGGLGQPQHF
TGTGCCAGCAGCTTAGAAGGGGGCTTAGGTCAGCCCCAGCATTTT
>-|TRBJ2-3|-|TRBV5-1
CASSLGVRSRDTQYF
TGCGCCAGCAGCTTGGGAGTGAGGTCGAGAGATACGCAGTATTTT
>few|TRBJ2-7|-|TRBV7-9
CASSWGLAAPFREEQYF
TGTGCCAGCAGCTGGGGACTCGCCGCACCGTTTCGAGAGGAGCAGTACTTC
>-|TRBJ2-3|-|TRBV5-4
CASRIQTSTDTQYF
TGTGCCAGCAGGATACAGACGAGCACAGATACGCAGTATTTT